Each of the 26 T cell receptor beta chains below was sequenced from the same sample in a study of post-analysis software for immune sequencing data. The study, taken as a whole, reports: Four or five TRBV segments were more frequent in patients than controls; TRBV5-6, TRBV5-1 and TRBV20-1 belonged to this group.

Their cognate antigens are unknown. TCR beta cDNA libraries included unique molecular identifiers. TCRdb called the PCR reads again in MiXCR, with one record for every CDR3 protein. The sample lists around 250,000 distinct CDR3 sequences, less than 40% seen once, with 4% to 6% in the top ten. The sequencing sample was made of blood. These receptors were collected from a girl under 18 with multiple sclerosis.

This clonotype occurred many times. The chain carries TRBV29-1 and TRBJ2-2; a possible D gene is TRBD1 (6 bases). The V gene lost 6 bases and the J gene lost 7 bases, with 18 bases spanning the gap. The CDR3 is 14 amino acids. Germline assignment: CDR1 SQVTM and CDR2 ANQGSEA. CDR3 DNA: TGCAGCGTGATAGGGCCTACAGGGATCGGGGAGCTGTTTTTT. Translating gives CSVIGPTGIGELFF.

Of note for this clonotype: An end of the junction does not agree with germline; a read error may underlie this. This chain joins TRBV20-1 and TRBJ1-2; 10 bases are shared with TRBD1. The CDR3 is made up of 12 amino acids. Germline V gives CDR1 DFQATT, CDR2 SNEGSKA (reference sequence). Written as DNA, the CDR3 is TGCAGGGCTAGTGGGACAGGGGATGGCTACACCTTC. Translated: CRASGTGDGYTF.

At least ten counts were recorded for this clonotype. The chain employs TRBV10-3 and TRBJ2-3, with D possibly being TRBD2 (6 bases). CDR1 and CDR2 (germline): ENHRY, SYGVKD. V lost 0 bases, J lost 4 bases, and 14 bases lay in between. The CDR3 loop spans 16 amino acids. The CDR3 nucleotides are TGTGCCATCAGTGAGTCGACACGGGAGAGGCCAGATACGCAGTATTTT. Translated: CAISESTRERPDTQYF.

This clonotype was counted many times. The genes are TRBV29-1 and TRBJ1-2; D uncertain. CDR3 size: 11 residues. The germline CDR1 and CDR2 sequences are SQVTM and ANQGSEA. Trimming shortened V by 3 bases and J by 6 bases, and 8 bases separated the two germline ends. The CDR3 loop is CSVEGRHGYTF. CDR3 bases: TGCAGCGTTGAGGGTAGACATGGCTACACCTTC.

This clonotype has a count of ten or more. The rearrangement uses TRBV9 and TRBJ2-1, with 14 bases fitting TRBD2. Per germline, CDR1 SGDLS and CDR2 YYNGEE. The CDR3 extends over 17 amino acids. V shed 4 bases and J 8 bases; nucleotides not matched to a gene: 11. This CDR3 is CASSPRLAGGPRDEQFF. The CDR3, as DNA: TGTGCCAGCAGCCCCCGACTAGCGGGGGGGCCACGCGATGAGCAGTTCTTC.

This clonotype was recorded many times. The V gene is TRBV24-1, the J gene TRBJ1-2; no reliable D call. There are 14 residues in the CDR3. Germline V gene data show CDR1 as KGHDR and CDR2 as SFDVKD. V gave up 7 bases and J gave up 2 bases, with 13 bases separating them. The CDR3 sequence: CATRSKDQNYGYTF. In DNA, the CDR3 is TGTGCCACCAGGTCAAAAGACCAAAACTATGGCTACACCTTC.

This chain connects TRBV3-1 to TRBJ1-2; 8 positions match TRBD1. The V gene end was trimmed by 3 bases and the J gene end by 5 bases; junction bases not matched to a gene: 14. The CDR3 consists of 17 residues. From germline, CDR1 is LGHDT and CDR2 YNNKEL (reference sequence). CDR3 sequence (DNA): TGTGCCAGCAGCCATGCGGTGGCAGGGGGCGCCAGGTATGGCTACACCTTC. It translates to CASSHAVAGGARYGYTF.

The V and J genes are TRBV25-1 and TRBJ2-7; weak D call: TRBD1 (6 bases). Deletions cut 1 base from V and 2 bases from J, with 18 bases between. This CDR3 spans 17 amino acids. The V gene's germline CDR1 is MGHDK and CDR2 SYGVNS. The CDR3 DNA sequence: TGTGCCAGCAGTGAATCGGTCAACAGGGTAAGGACCTACGAGCAGTACTTC. Residues: CASSESVNRVRTYEQYF.

Ten or more counts support this clonotype. The chain uses TRBV20-1 and TRBJ1-1, with 7 bases matching TRBD1. Losses at the gene ends were 6 bases for V and 7 bases for J; bases not matched to a gene: 11. Germline loops: CDR1 DFQATT, CDR2 SNEGSKA (reference sequence). The CDR3 totals 13 residues. The CDR3 nucleotides read TGCAGTGCCCCGGACAGGCCGATGGGTGAAGCTTTCTTT. Protein: CSAPDRPMGEAFF.

In the case of this clonotype: A much larger clone is a single base away; this may be a read error. The chain joins TRBV29-1 to TRBJ2-1; TRBD1 is a possible D gene (7 bases). The CDR3 is made up of 13 amino acids. V shed 3 bases and J shed 7 bases, with 13 bases lying between them. Germline V gene lookup returns CDR1 SQVTM and CDR2 ANQGSEA. In DNA, the CDR3 is TGCAGCGTTGAGTCGCCAGGGGGGAATGAGCAGTTCTTC. Protein: CSVESPGGNEQFF.

J is TRBJ2-7 and V is TRBV28; 12 positions agree with TRBD2. V lost 5 bases, J lost 5 bases, and 13 bases stayed unmatched. The CDR3 is 17 residues long. Germline CDR1 is MDHEN and CDR2 is SYDVKM. CDR3 region: CASSLDSTSGRPNEQYF. DNA of the CDR3: TGTGCCAGCAGTCTTGATTCGACTAGCGGGAGACCGAACGAGCAGTACTTC.

About this clonotype: This sequence may be a read error, since a much larger clone differs from it by one base. The J gene is TRBJ1-2, the V gene TRBV24-1; TRBD1 agrees at 8 bases. With 7 bases clipped from V and 8 bases from J, the junction kept 8 bases outside the gene matches. Germline-derived CDR1 and CDR2 are KGHDR and SFDVKD. The CDR3 has 13 residues. CDR3 region: CATRDGDRGGYTF. The CDR3 DNA is TGTGCCACCAGGGATGGTGACAGGGGCGGCTACACCTTC.

This clonotype occurred many times. CDR3 sequence: CAWSVRRTGGVARPIYGYTF. In nucleotides, the CDR3 is TGTGCCTGGAGTGTAAGGAGGACAGGGGGCGTAGCGAGACCAATCTATGGCTACACCTTC. The chain links TRBV30 to TRBJ1-2; TRBD1 matches at 11 bases. With V trimmed by 0 bases and J by 4 bases, 19 bases remained unmatched. The CDR3 has 20 residues. Per the germline V gene, CDR1 is GTSNPN and CDR2 is SVGIG (reference sequence).

Worth noting for this clonotype: Just one base apart from a much larger clone, this may be a read error. Here the CDR3 omits its conserved ending phenylalanine or tryptophan, so a read error is the likely source. The rearrangement joins TRBV7-2 to TRBJ1-5; D is possibly TRBD1 (6 bases). CDR1 is SGHTA, CDR2 FQGNSA, per germline. The ends were cut back, 5 bases at V and 3 bases at J, with 14 bases in the middle. This CDR3 is 15 amino acids long. CDR3 protein: CASSPERGHNQPQHV. CDR3 nucleotide sequence: TGTGCCAGCAGCCCGGAGCGGGGGCACAATCAGCCCCAGCATGTT.

This clonotype was seen just once. DNA of the CDR3: TGCGCCAGCAGCTTGACACCAGATCAGCCCCAGCATTTT. It encodes CASSLTPDQPQHF. This chain links TRBV5-1 with TRBJ1-5; no clear D. Trimming took off 1 base at V and 5 bases at J, with 7 bases between the two ends. The length of the CDR3 is 13 residues. Germline assignment: CDR1 SGHRS and CDR2 YFSETQ. Together with reference TRBV5-1 and TRBJ1-5, the CDR3 gives the full variable domain: KAGVTQTPRYLIKTRGQQVTLSCSPISGHRSVSWYQQTPGQGLQFLFEYFSETQRNKGNFPGRFSGRQFSNSRSEMNVSTLELGDSALYLCASSLTPDQPQHFGDGTRLSIL.

Turning to this clonotype: A much larger clonotype is one base distant, so this may be a read error. The chain recombines TRBV20-1 with TRBJ2-1; D may be TRBD2 (5 bases). TRBJ2-7 matches the DNA end more closely, so the J call is doubtful. The CDR3 contains 14 residues. The germline CDR1 and CDR2 sequences are DFQATT and SNEGSKA (reference sequence). Here the CDR3 reads CSAEEEAGYNEQYF. For the CDR3, the DNA is TGCAGTGCTGAGGAGGAGGCAGGCTACAATGAGCAGTACTTC.

This clonotype showed up just a few times. This rearrangement joins TRBV28 to TRBJ1-1; no definite D call. Per the germline V gene, CDR1 is MDHEN and CDR2 is SYDVKM. CDR3 size: 12 residues. The ends were cut back, 5 bases at V and 6 bases at J, with 10 bases in the middle. CDR3 bases: TGTGCCAGCAGTACCCAAACCCCTGAAGCTTTCTTT. Translating gives CASSTQTPEAFF.

Concerning this clonotype itself: A read error may account for a junction end that differs from germline. The gene calls are TRBV10-3 and TRBJ1-1; the D gene is possibly TRBD1 (5 bases). Germline V gene data show CDR1 as ENHRY and CDR2 as SYGVKD. This CDR3 has 15 amino acids. The CDR3 loop reads CAVSEVAGTGKEAFF. The CDR3 bases are TGTGCCGTCAGTGAGGTAGCCGGGACGGGAAAAGAAGCTTTCTTT.

The V call is TRBV6-4, the J call TRBJ2-1; tentative D call: TRBD1 (5 bases). Trimming removed 4 bases from V and 2 bases from J, with 9 bases in between. Germline CDR1 and CDR2: MRHNA and SNTAGT. The CDR3 loop spans 14 amino acids. The CDR3 protein is CASSAEGAYNEQFF. As DNA, the CDR3 is TGTGCCAGCAGTGCGGAAGGGGCCTACAATGAGCAGTTCTTC.

This clonotype was counted many times. This chain links TRBV10-3 with TRBJ2-3; 12 bases are a match to TRBD2. CDR1 ENHRY and CDR2 SYGVKD come from the germline V gene. V was clipped by 4 bases and J by 4 bases; unmatched bases: 6. The CDR3 consists of 16 residues. CDR3 loop: CAISGTSGAVPDTQYF. CDR3 nucleotide sequence: TGTGCCATCAGTGGGACTAGCGGGGCGGTCCCAGATACGCAGTATTTT.

This clonotype has at least ten counts. The chain joins TRBV9 to TRBJ2-3; D remains unclear. Germline-derived CDR1 and CDR2 are SGDLS and YYNGEE. This CDR3 region has 14 residues. The germline V and J ends were trimmed by 3 bases and 4 bases, with 12 bases remaining between them. CDR3 sequence: CASSGGVRADTQYF. CDR3 in DNA: TGTGCCAGCAGCGGCGGAGTGAGAGCAGATACGCAGTATTTT.

As concerns this clonotype: At one boundary the junction diverges from the germline segment, which might be a read error. The chain joins TRBV4-1 to TRBJ2-7; D perhaps matches TRBD1 (6 bases). This CDR3 has 14 amino acids. Germline values: CDR1 MGHRA, CDR2 YSYEKL. CDR3 sequence reads: CANSQVHNRDEQYF. The CDR3 DNA is TGCGCCAACAGCCAAGTTCACAACAGGGACGAGCAGTACTTC.

A word on this clonotype: A much larger clone is a single base away; this may be a read error. The rearrangement links TRBV6-1 to TRBJ2-1; the match to TRBD2 covers 10 bases. The length of the CDR3 is 20 residues. V lost 7 bases and J lost 1; bases outside the gene matches: 19. Germline V gene data show CDR1 as MNHNS and CDR2 as SASEGT. The CDR3 loop reads CASTGVSGTSERRSYNEQFF. The CDR3 DNA follows: TGTGCCAGCACTGGGGTGTCCGGGACTAGCGAGAGAAGATCCTACAATGAGCAGTTCTTC.

The chain recombines TRBV6-6 with TRBJ1-1; perhaps TRBD1 as D (5 bases). CDR3 length equals 14 residues. Deletions cut 6 bases from V and 6 bases from J, with 17 bases between. Germline assignment: CDR1 MNHNY and CDR2 SVGAGI (reference sequence). CDR3: CASRRLTGTPEAFF. CDR3 sequence (DNA): TGTGCCAGCAGGAGGTTGACCGGGACGCCTGAAGCTTTCTTT.

The chain joins TRBV6-6 to TRBJ2-5, with 12 bases aligning to TRBD2. Judging by the DNA end, TRBJ2-7 fits better; the J call may be wrong. Germline V CDR1 and CDR2: MNHNY, SVGAGI (reference sequence). The CDR3 runs 16 residues. DNA of the CDR3: TGTGCCAGCAGTCCCCTAGCGGGAGGGCCAACCTACGAGCAGTACTTC. Translating gives CASSPLAGGPTYEQYF.

The chain links TRBV29-1 to TRBJ2-3; D is possibly TRBD1 (6 bases). The ends were cut back, 4 bases at V and 4 bases at J, with 9 bases in the middle. The CDR3 runs to 12 residues. Germline assignment: CDR1 SQVTM and CDR2 ANQGSEA. CDR3 amino acids: CSVGGPADTQYF. In DNA, the CDR3 is TGCAGCGTTGGGGGGCCCGCAGATACGCAGTATTTT.